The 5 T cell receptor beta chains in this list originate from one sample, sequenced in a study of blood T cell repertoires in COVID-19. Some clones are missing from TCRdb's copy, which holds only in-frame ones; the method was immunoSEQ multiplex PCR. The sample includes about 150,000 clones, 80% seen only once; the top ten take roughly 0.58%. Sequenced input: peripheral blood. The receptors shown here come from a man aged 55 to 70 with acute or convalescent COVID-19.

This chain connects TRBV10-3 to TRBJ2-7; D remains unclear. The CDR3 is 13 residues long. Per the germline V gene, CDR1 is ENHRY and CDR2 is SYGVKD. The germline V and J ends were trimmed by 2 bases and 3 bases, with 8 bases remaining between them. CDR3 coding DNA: TGTGCCATCAGTGAGCCACTACTCTACGAGCAGTACTTC. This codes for CAISEPLLYEQYF.

The CDR3 region is CASSTGWGTEAFF. CDR3 DNA sequence: TGTGCCAGCAGTACAGGGTGGGGCACTGAAGCTTTCTTT. The V call is TRBV12-3 or TRBV12-4, the J call TRBJ1-1, with a tentative D call TRBD1 (6 bases). The CDR3 consists of 13 residues. V lost 5 bases to trimming and J lost 4 bases, with 11 bases between them.

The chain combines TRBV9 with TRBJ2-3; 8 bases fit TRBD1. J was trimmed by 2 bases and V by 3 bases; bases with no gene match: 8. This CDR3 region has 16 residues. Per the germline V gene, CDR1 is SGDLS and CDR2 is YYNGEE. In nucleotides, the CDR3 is TGTGCCAGCAGCGCAAGGACAGGGTTTGACACAGATACGCAGTATTTT. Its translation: CASSARTGFDTDTQYF.

The CDR3 coding sequence is TGTGCCAGCAGCTTAACTCAGGGGTCTAATGAAAAACTGTTTTTT. Protein product: CASSLTQGSNEKLFF. The rearrangement links TRBV7-9 to TRBJ1-4, with a possible D match to TRBD1 (6 bases). Trimming left V 2 bases short and J 3 bases short, with 10 bases between. The germline gives CDR1 SEHNR, CDR2 FQNEAQ (reference sequence). The CDR3 sequence is 15 residues long.

The CDR3 sequence: CASSLPTQGRVFF. The CDR3 DNA reads as TGTGCCAGCAGCTTACCCACACAGGGTAGGGTGTTTTTT. This chain links TRBV7-2 with TRBJ2-2; tentatively, D is TRBD1 (6 bases). From germline, CDR1 is SGHTA and CDR2 FQGNSA. This CDR3 has 13 residues. The germline V and J ends were trimmed by 2 bases and 15 bases, with 16 bases remaining between them.